Listed here are 21 T cell receptor beta chains from one sample, sequenced in a study of T cells after yellow fever vaccination. TCRdb processed the 5' RACE reads anew with MiXCR; each CDR3 protein has one entry. This table holds around 72,000 distinct CDR3 sequences, about 7.7% found once. Sample: CD8+ T cells sorted from PBMCs, taken roughly 10 days after the first yellow fever vaccination. These receptors were collected from a man between 18 and 29 years old who received the YFV17D yellow fever vaccine.

This clonotype was picked up a small number of times. The chain has TRBV6-2 or TRBV6-3 and TRBJ2-2; no clear D. CDR1 is MNHEY, CDR2 SVGEGT, per germline. The length of the CDR3 is 15 residues. The V gene lost 8 bases and the J gene lost 5 bases, with 18 bases spanning the gap. The CDR3, as DNA: TGTGCCAGCTCCCCGGTCCAAAGGCCGACCGGGGAGCTGTTTTTT. Its protein product is CASSPVQRPTGELFF.

J is TRBJ2-7 and V is TRBV5-1, with TRBD1 as a possible D gene (6 bases). The CDR3 extends over 17 amino acids. Germline-derived CDR1 and CDR2 are SGHRS and YFSETQ. V lost 3 bases, J lost 0 bases, and 19 bases lay in between. The CDR3 is CASSWSTTGTFSYEQYF. In DNA, the CDR3 is TGCGCCAGCAGCTGGAGTACGACAGGAACTTTCTCCTACGAGCAGTACTTC.

This chain links TRBV6-2 or TRBV6-3 with TRBJ2-2; TRBD2 matches at 15 bases. Trimming removed 6 bases from V and 6 bases from J; junction bases left unmatched: 5. The V gene's germline CDR1 is MNHEY and CDR2 SVGEGT. The CDR3 is 16 amino acids. CDR3 DNA: TGTGCCAGCAGCCTCCGGACTAGCGGGGGGGCCGGGGAGCTGTTTTTT. This encodes CASSLRTSGGAGELFF.

This clonotype was seen repeatedly, ten times or more. CDR3 region: CASSSLAVATDTQYF. CDR3 in DNA: TGTGCCAGCAGCTCCCTAGCAGTAGCGACAGATACGCAGTATTTT. The J gene is TRBJ2-3, the V gene TRBV6-1; possibly TRBD2 for D (5 bases). The V gene lost 6 bases and the J gene lost 3 bases, with 16 bases spanning the gap. The CDR3 is 15 amino acids. Germline-derived CDR1 and CDR2 are MNHNS and SASEGT.

This clonotype was counted many times. The chain links TRBV4-1 to TRBJ2-1, with TRBD2 matching over 12 bases. Per the germline V gene, CDR1 is MGHRA and CDR2 is YSYEKL. The CDR3 loop spans 15 amino acids. V lost 5 bases to trimming and J lost 4 bases; unmatched junction nucleotides: 3. CDR3 residues: CASSALAGGYNEQFF. DNA for the CDR3: TGCGCCAGCAGCGCCCTAGCGGGGGGGTACAATGAGCAGTTCTTC.

The rearrangement links TRBV4-1 to TRBJ2-7; D gene unclear. The CDR3 has 14 amino acids. From germline, CDR1 is MGHRA and CDR2 YSYEKL. Trimming took off 0 bases at V and 2 bases at J, with 8 bases between the two ends. The CDR3 sequence is CASSQEPGTYEQYV. The CDR3 bases are TGCGCCAGCAGCCAAGAGCCAGGTACCTACGAGCAGTACGTC.

The chain is built from TRBV4-3 and TRBJ2-3; D may match TRBD1 or TRBD2 (7 bases each). The germline V and J ends were trimmed by 0 bases and 6 bases, with 19 bases remaining between them. The CDR3 is made up of 17 amino acids. Germline V CDR1 and CDR2: LGHNA, YSLEER. The CDR3 nucleotides read TGCGCCAGCAGCCAAGAACTTTCAGGGGGGGGCAGTGATACGCAGTATTTT. Its translation is CASSQELSGGGSDTQYF.

In this sample, this clonotype turned up many times. The rearrangement joins TRBV24-1 to TRBJ1-1; D is undetermined. Germline-derived CDR1 and CDR2 are KGHDR and SFDVKD. The germline V and J ends were trimmed by 1 base and 4 bases, with 3 bases remaining between them. This CDR3 contains 12 residues. The CDR3 nucleotides are TGTGCCACCAGTGATTTCGGCACTGAAGCTTTCTTT. Amino acids: CATSDFGTEAFF.

This clonotype was detected ten times or more. The CDR3 reads CAISDWGVSDTGELFF. CDR3 coding DNA: TGTGCCATCAGTGACTGGGGGGTATCGGACACCGGGGAGCTGTTTTTT. The chain links TRBV10-3 to TRBJ2-2, with a tentative D call TRBD2 (6 bases). The CDR3 consists of 16 residues. The germline V gene has CDR1 ENHRY and CDR2 SYGVKD. V lost 3 bases and J 3 bases, leaving 14 bases between the germline ends.

In its sample, this clonotype was seen a few times. The rearrangement links TRBV7-2 to TRBJ1-2; TRBD1 agrees at 8 bases. Trimming cost V 1 base and J 4 bases; bases outside gene matches: 5. This CDR3 is built from 15 residues. Looked up from germline, CDR1 is SGHTA and CDR2 is FQGNSA. The CDR3 DNA follows: TGTGCCAGCAGCTTAGGATGGACAGGGCTCTATGGCTACACCTTC. Translating it yields CASSLGWTGLYGYTF.

This clonotype was observed a handful of times. J is TRBJ2-6 and V is TRBV6-2 or TRBV6-3; 7 nucleotides match TRBD1. This CDR3 has 17 amino acids. Trimming removed 2 bases from V and 4 bases from J; junction bases left unmatched: 8. Germline V gene data show CDR1 as MNHEY and CDR2 as SVGEGT. CDR3 bases: TGTGCCAGCAGTTACGAAGGACAGGTCTCCGGGGCCAACGTCCTGACTTTC. It translates to CASSYEGQVSGANVLTF.

This clonotype has more than one count but fewer than ten. The chain links TRBV6-1 to TRBJ1-1; 9 bases match TRBD1. Germline V CDR1 and CDR2: MNHNS, SASEGT. Trimming removed 7 bases from V and 4 bases from J; junction bases left unmatched: 7. This CDR3 contains 14 residues. The CDR3 region has the DNA TGTGCCAGCACCCTAGGGACAGGGCTCACTGAAGCTTTCTTT. Its protein product is CASTLGTGLTEAFF.

This clonotype ranks as hyperexpanded. The gene calls are TRBV7-9 and TRBJ2-7, with TRBD2 matching over 8 bases. The CDR3 loop spans 14 amino acids. Unmatched junction bases numbered 9, after V lost 5 bases and J lost 6 bases. Germline V gene lookup returns CDR1 SEHNR and CDR2 FQNEAQ (reference sequence). As DNA, the CDR3 is TGTGCCAGCAGCGCCCCAGCGGGGGTCGGCGAGCAGTACTTC. Protein: CASSAPAGVGEQYF.

This clonotype was recorded a few times. The rearrangement links TRBV6-1 to TRBJ2-1, with unresolved D. The CDR3 covers 13 residues. V lost 4 bases and J lost 8, with 12 bases in between. Germline V lookup: CDR1 MNHNS, CDR2 SASEGT. As DNA, the CDR3 is TGTGCCAGCAGTGTCAAGGACGCCTATGAGCAGTTCTTC. Translating it yields CASSVKDAYEQFF.

This clonotype came up a few times. Written as DNA, the CDR3 is TGTGCCAGCATTAGGGGAGATACGCAGTATTTT. Residues: CASIRGDTQYF. The chain employs TRBV5-4 and TRBJ2-3; possibly TRBD1 for D (5 bases). The ends were cut back, 6 bases at V and 5 bases at J, with 7 bases in the middle. Germline V gene data show CDR1 as SGHNT and CDR2 as YYREEE (reference sequence). The CDR3 is 11 amino acids.

This clonotype appeared a few times. This chain joins TRBV12-3 or TRBV12-4 and TRBJ2-3; D is undetermined. Trimming took 3 bases from V and 4 from J, leaving 17 bases between them. The CDR3 is made up of 16 amino acids. The DNA for the CDR3 is TGTGCCAGCAGTTTTCTCTTTGGCGCTTCGCCAGATACGCAGTATTTT. Translated, it gives CASSFLFGASPDTQYF.

This clonotype was seen a few times. The gene calls are TRBV4-3 and TRBJ2-2; D could derive from TRBD1 or TRBD2 (5 bases each). Trimming removed 3 bases at V and 7 bases at J, with 18 bases between. From germline, CDR1 is LGHNA and CDR2 YSLEER. CDR3 length: 16 amino acids. This CDR3 is CASSHGLRVKSGELFF. DNA for the CDR3: TGCGCCAGCAGCCACGGACTCAGGGTTAAAAGCGGGGAGCTGTTTTTT.

This clonotype was picked up many times. CDR3 region: CSARDTGDNYGYTF. CDR3 nucleotide sequence: TGCAGTGCTAGAGATACCGGGGACAACTATGGCTACACCTTC. V and J are TRBV20-1 and TRBJ1-2, with D possibly TRBD1 on 5 matching bases. V lost 0 bases and J lost 2, with 10 bases in between. The CDR3 extends over 14 amino acids. Germline CDR1 DFQATT, CDR2 SNEGSKA (reference sequence).

The chain couples TRBV7-9 to TRBJ2-6; D might be TRBD1 (6 bases). CDR1 and CDR2 (germline): SEHNR, FQNEAQ (reference sequence). The CDR3 has 16 amino acids. Deletions cut 5 bases from V and 13 bases from J, with 24 bases between. CDR3 nucleotide sequence: TGTGCCAGCAGCCCTCAAAGACAGGTTGGACGTGAGGTCCTGACTTTC. This codes for CASSPQRQVGREVLTF.

This clonotype was seen at least ten times. The genes are TRBV2 and TRBJ1-6, with D maybe TRBD1 (6 bases). The germline V gene encodes CDR1 SNHLY and CDR2 FYNNEI. V was clipped by 8 bases and J by 18 bases, with 23 bases between them. The CDR3 loop spans 13 amino acids. The CDR3 here is CASLGQSLDLYHF. Written as DNA, the CDR3 is TGTGCCAGCCTTGGACAGTCTCTCGACCTGTACCACTTT.

This clonotype showed up many times. The CDR3 reads CARRPGQGVLTF. Here the CDR3 DNA reads TGTGCCAGACGCCCCGGACAGGGTGTACTCACCTTC. V is TRBV2 and J is TRBJ1-2, with 8 bases matching TRBD1. The CDR3 has 12 residues. Looked up from germline, CDR1 is SNHLY and CDR2 is FYNNEI. After removal of 9 bases from V and 13 bases from J, the junction contained 13 bases not matched to a gene.